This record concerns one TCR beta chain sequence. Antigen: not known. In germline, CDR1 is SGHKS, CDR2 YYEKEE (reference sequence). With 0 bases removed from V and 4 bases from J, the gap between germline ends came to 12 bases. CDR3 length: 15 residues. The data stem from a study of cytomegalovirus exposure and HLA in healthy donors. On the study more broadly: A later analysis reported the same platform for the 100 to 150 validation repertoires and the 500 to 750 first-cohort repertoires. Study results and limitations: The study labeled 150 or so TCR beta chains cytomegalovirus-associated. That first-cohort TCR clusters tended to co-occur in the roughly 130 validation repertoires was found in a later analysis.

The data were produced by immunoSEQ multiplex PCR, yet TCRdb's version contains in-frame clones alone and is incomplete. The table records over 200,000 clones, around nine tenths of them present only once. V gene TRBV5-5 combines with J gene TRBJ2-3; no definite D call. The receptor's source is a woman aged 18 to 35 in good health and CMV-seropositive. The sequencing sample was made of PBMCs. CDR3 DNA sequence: TGTGCCAGCAGCTTGGACGAAGCCCGTTCAGATACGCAGTATTTT. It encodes CASSLDEARSDTQYF.